This entry lists 2 T cell receptor beta chains sequenced from one sample in a study of shared clonotypes between healthy human individuals. This table comes from immunoSEQ multiplex PCR, and its TCRdb copy is limited to in-frame clones, with some not included. The sample consists of about 2.4 million clones, approximately 90% of them appearing once. Sequencing input: naive CD4+ T cells sorted from blood. Subset denoted: CD45RA+ positively selected. The receptors shown here come from a man younger than 35 in good health.

This clone was seen a single time. CDR3 sequence reads: CASSLRAPGETQYF. The DNA of the CDR3 is TGCGCCAGCAGCTTGCGTGCCCCGGGGGAGACCCAGTACTTC. The chain combines TRBV5-1 with TRBJ2-5; weak D call: TRBD2 (5 bases). There are 14 residues in the CDR3. V was shortened by 1 base and J by 5 bases, with 12 bases between the two germline ends. Germline V lookup: CDR1 SGHRS, CDR2 YFSETQ.

This clone was counted a single time. The V call is TRBV5-1, the J call TRBJ1-2; D might be TRBD1 (6 bases). Trimming shortened V by 2 bases and J by 4 bases, and 15 bases separated the two germline ends. The CDR3 is 15 residues long. The germline V gene encodes CDR1 SGHRS and CDR2 YFSETQ. The CDR3 loop is CASSFDAGARYGYTF. The CDR3 coding sequence is TGCGCCAGCAGCTTTGACGCGGGGGCGCGCTATGGCTACACCTTC. The entire variable domain, with the rest obtained from reference TRBV5-1 and TRBJ1-2, is as follows: KAGVTQTPRYLIKTRGQQVTLSCSPISGHRSVSWYQQTPGQGLQFLFEYFSETQRNKGNFPGRFSGRQFSNSRSEMNVSTLELGDSALYLCASSFDAGARYGYTFGSGTRLTVV.